This is a list of T cell receptor beta chains from one sample in a study of cytomegalovirus exposure and HLA in healthy donors. Sequencing was performed with immunoSEQ multiplex PCR; in TCRdb, only in-frame clones are kept and a portion is missing. The repertoire consists of about 140,000 clones, with roughly two thirds occurring once and the leading ten covering over 13%. Sequencing was done on a sample of PBMCs. These receptors all come from a human donor in good health. Each CDR3 is given with its conserved first and last residue. Fields, in order: J gene, D gene, V gene, clone size, CDR3 protein, CDR3 DNA. A D gene is named only where the DNA matches it firmly. Clone size, where shown, is once, few, many, or a class for clones that have expanded.

TRBJ2-5,TRBD1,TRBV6-1,-,CASRGTAETQYF,TGTGCCAGCAGGGGGACAGCAGAGACCCAGTACTTC
TRBJ1-5,TRBD1,TRBV6-6,-,CASSYSFQGAEQPQHF,TGTGCCAGCAGTTACTCGTTCCAGGGGGCTGAACAGCCCCAGCATTTT
TRBJ2-5,-,TRBV7-9,-,CASSLVSGETQYF,TGTGCCAGCAGCTTAGTCTCGGGAGAGACCCAGTACTTC
TRBJ2-3,TRBD2,TRBV7-3,-,CASSANGRGADTQYF,TGTGCCAGCAGTGCTAACGGGAGGGGTGCAGATACGCAGTATTTT
TRBJ2-2,TRBD2,TRBV7-3,-,CASSPGGGGARGELFF,TGTGCCAGCAGCCCCGGAGGCGGGGGGGCCCGCGGGGAGCTGTTTTTT
TRBJ1-4,-,TRBV9,-,CASSSRTAPGEKLFF,TGTGCCAGCAGCTCCCGGACGGCCCCGGGGGAAAAACTGTTTTTT
TRBJ2-6,TRBD1,TRBV5-1,-,CASSLELTGVGANVLTF,TGCGCCAGCAGCCTGGAATTAACAGGGGTTGGGGCCAACGTCCTGACTTTC
TRBJ1-1,TRBD1,TRBV5-4,-,CASSLTGRDTEAFF,TGTGCCAGCAGCCTGACAGGGCGTGACACTGAAGCTTTCTTT
TRBJ2-5,TRBD2,TRBV13,few,CASNSLAGETQYF,TGTGCCAGCAACTCACTAGCGGGGGAGACCCAGTACTTC
TRBJ1-1,-,TRBV5-1,once,CASTSGINTEAFF,TGCGCCAGCACCTCGGGGATCAACACTGAAGCTTTCTTT
TRBJ1-2,-,TRBV30,-,CAWSALPGLHNYGYTF,TGTGCCTGGAGTGCCCTACCGGGACTCCACAACTATGGCTACACCTTC
TRBJ2-2,TRBD2,TRBV9,-,CASSGHSGRYTGELFF,TGTGCCAGCAGCGGCCATAGCGGGAGGTACACCGGGGAGCTGTTTTTT
TRBJ2-2,TRBD1,TRBV12-5,-,CASADGQGNTGELFF,TGTGCTAGTGCCGACGGACAGGGGAACACCGGGGAGCTGTTTTTT
TRBJ1-1,-,TRBV19,-,CASSTQGGGEAFF,TGTGCCAGTAGTACTCAGGGAGGTGGTGAAGCTTTCTTT
TRBJ2-2,-,TRBV6-1,-,CAVRLLPNTGELFF,TGTGCCGTCCGACTCCTTCCGAACACCGGGGAGCTGTTTTTT
TRBJ1-1,-,TRBV9,-,CASSPITFGAFF,TGTGCCAGCAGCCCCATCACTTTTGGAGCTTTCTTT
TRBJ1-5,-,TRBV28,-,CASSLGQGNQPQHF,TGTGCCAGCAGTTTAGGGCAGGGCAATCAGCCCCAGCATTTT
TRBJ2-1,TRBD2,TRBV7-9,-,CASSGGTSGSHEQFF,TGTGCCAGCAGCGGGGGGACTAGCGGGAGTCATGAGCAGTTCTTC
TRBJ2-5,TRBD2,TRBV9,-,CASSVEGTSGGQETQYF,TGTGCCAGCAGCGTAGAGGGCACTAGCGGGGGTCAAGAGACCCAGTACTTC
TRBJ1-4,-,TRBV19,-,CASSIYRVREKLFF,TGTGCCAGTAGTATTTACAGGGTCCGGGAAAAACTGTTTTTT
TRBJ1-2,-,TRBV15,-,CATSLSGVPSYGYTF,TGTGCCACCAGCTTATCGGGGGTCCCCAGCTATGGCTACACCTTC
TRBJ2-1,TRBD2,TRBV14,-,CASSQATGLSTSGTGNEQFF,TGTGCCAGCAGCCAAGCCACAGGGCTCAGTACTAGCGGGACGGGCAATGAGCAGTTCTTC